This record covers a single TCR beta chain. Its antigen remains undetermined. No base-level quality is on record; no much larger clone is a single base apart. These data are taken from a study of T cells in tumors after PD-1 blockade (dated by TCRdb to between 2017 and 2020). About the investigation overall: Prior checkpoint blockade, systemic immunosuppressant use, and recent radiotherapy or other anti-cancer therapy within 4 weeks were grounds for patient exclusion. Pembrolizumab 200 mg every 3 weeks or cemiplimab 350 mg every 2 weeks was administered to patients. Some patients also continued taking vismodegib 150 mg daily during anti-PD-1 treatment. On average, peripheral blood samples had more than 90,000 TCR templates (range about 21,000-290,000) and 35,000 to 40,000 unique clonotypes. Using site-matched tumors from BCC or SCC patients sampled before and after anti-PD-1 therapy, the study carried out paired single-cell RNA and TCR sequencing. To compare clonotypes in blood versus tumor, bulk TCR sequencing was run on around eleven peripheral blood samples drawn from four to six patients. Clinical response was assessed using RECIST version 1.1.

Study-level results and caveats: Where the novel T cell clones came from was not identified, and possible sources could include lymphoid organs or rare unexpanded clones inside the tumor or in the tumor periphery. Roughly two fifths of tumor TCR clonotypes were detected in blood, and some novel exhausted tumor clones were observed in pre-treatment blood, which was taken as suggesting peripheral recruitment.

Deep TCRbeta sequencing was performed with the immunoSEQ platform. In the authors' own workflow: Only productive rearrangements were exported from the immunoSEQ Analyzer for downstream analysis. T cell phenotypes were assigned to bulk TCRbeta clonotypes by matching the clonotypes to single-cell RNA+TCR-seq clones that had the same TCRbeta sequence. Clone enrichment in tumor was computed as tumor frequency divided by PBMC frequency from bulk TCR sequencing. TCRs were grouped by GLIPH into specificity groups, defined as clusters of distinct TCRs likely recognizing common antigens via shared CDR3 motifs. TCRdb's version of the immuneACCESS table is confined to in-frame rearrangements and falls short of the full clone set. An unresolved V gene accounts for under half of the shortfall where checked; the remainder is of unknown origin. V and J calls and clone size follow that table, whereas D and trimming were derived from the DNA. A total of just under 65,000 clones appear in this sample, less than 85% of them only once. Together, the top ten hold about 4.5% of the sample.

The CDR3 covers 14 residues, taking in both the cysteine and the phenylalanine. Only CDR3 DNA is held: 42 bases, read in frame from base 1. Trimming accounts for 8 bases at V and 2 bases at J, while the number of junction bases matched to no gene is 8. From the germline V gene (reference sequence), CDR1 is LNHDA and CDR2 is SQIVND. The label giving this sample's time point can be read as: after anti-PD-1 therapy. Genomic DNA extracted from tumor biopsies or peripheral blood was used for bulk TCRbeta sequencing, with input ranging from about 616 ng to 6,500 ng. Every patient was a poor candidate for surgical resection and had histologically proven advanced or metastatic basal or squamous cell carcinoma. Of the approximately 12 patients in the basal cell carcinoma cohort, several underwent bulk tumor TCR sequencing.

Here the sequenced sample was PBMCs, taken after anti-PD-1 treatment. The sequence was collected from a human donor with basal cell carcinoma. The V gene is TRBV19 and the J gene is TRBJ2-7; 8 bases in the middle match TRBD1. CDR3 protein: CASLDRGRPYEQYF. The DNA sequence follows: TGTGCCAGTCTTGACAGGGGAAGGCCCTACGAGCAGTACTTC.